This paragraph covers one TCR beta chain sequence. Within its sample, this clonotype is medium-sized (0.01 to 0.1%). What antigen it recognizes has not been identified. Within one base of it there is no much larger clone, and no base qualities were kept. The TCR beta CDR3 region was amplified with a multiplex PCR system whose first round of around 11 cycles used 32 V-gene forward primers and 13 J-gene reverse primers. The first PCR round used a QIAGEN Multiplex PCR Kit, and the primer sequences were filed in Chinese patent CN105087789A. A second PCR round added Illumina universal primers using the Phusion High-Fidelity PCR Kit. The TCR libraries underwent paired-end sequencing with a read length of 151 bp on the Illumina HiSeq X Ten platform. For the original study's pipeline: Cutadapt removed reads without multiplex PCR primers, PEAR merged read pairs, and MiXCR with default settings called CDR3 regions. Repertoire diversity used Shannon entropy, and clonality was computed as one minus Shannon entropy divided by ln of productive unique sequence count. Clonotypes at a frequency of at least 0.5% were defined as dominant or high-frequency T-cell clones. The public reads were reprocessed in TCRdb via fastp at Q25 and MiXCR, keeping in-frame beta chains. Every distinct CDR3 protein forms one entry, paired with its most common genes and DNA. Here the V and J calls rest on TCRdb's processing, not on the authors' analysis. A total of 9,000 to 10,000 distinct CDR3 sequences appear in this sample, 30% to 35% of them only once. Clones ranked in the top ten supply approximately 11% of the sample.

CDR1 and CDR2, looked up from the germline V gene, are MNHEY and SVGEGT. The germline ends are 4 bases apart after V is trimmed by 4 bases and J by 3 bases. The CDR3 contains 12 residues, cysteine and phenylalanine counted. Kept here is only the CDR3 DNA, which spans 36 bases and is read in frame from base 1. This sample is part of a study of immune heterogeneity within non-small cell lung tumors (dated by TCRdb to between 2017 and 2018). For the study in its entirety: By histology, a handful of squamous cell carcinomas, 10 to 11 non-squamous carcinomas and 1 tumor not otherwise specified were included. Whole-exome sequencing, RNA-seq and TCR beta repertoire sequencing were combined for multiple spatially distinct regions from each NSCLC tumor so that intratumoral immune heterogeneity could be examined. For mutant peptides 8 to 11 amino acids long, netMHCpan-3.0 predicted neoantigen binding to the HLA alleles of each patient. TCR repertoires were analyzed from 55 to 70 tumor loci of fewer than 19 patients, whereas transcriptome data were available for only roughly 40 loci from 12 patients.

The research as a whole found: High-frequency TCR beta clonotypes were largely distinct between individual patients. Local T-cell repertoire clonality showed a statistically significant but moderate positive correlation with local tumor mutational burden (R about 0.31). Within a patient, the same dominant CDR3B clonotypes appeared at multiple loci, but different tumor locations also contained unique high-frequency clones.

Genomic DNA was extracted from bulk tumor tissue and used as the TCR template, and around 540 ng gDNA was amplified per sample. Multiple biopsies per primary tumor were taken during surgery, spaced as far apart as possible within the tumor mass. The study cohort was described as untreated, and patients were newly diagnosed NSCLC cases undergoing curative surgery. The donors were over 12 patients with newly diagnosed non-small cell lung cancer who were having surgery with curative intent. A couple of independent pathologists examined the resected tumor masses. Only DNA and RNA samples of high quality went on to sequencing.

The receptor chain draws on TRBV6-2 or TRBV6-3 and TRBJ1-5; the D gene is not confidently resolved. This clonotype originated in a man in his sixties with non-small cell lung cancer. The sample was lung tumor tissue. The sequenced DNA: TGTGCCAGCAGTTCCCCCAATCAGCCCCAGCATTTT. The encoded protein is CASSSPNQPQHF.